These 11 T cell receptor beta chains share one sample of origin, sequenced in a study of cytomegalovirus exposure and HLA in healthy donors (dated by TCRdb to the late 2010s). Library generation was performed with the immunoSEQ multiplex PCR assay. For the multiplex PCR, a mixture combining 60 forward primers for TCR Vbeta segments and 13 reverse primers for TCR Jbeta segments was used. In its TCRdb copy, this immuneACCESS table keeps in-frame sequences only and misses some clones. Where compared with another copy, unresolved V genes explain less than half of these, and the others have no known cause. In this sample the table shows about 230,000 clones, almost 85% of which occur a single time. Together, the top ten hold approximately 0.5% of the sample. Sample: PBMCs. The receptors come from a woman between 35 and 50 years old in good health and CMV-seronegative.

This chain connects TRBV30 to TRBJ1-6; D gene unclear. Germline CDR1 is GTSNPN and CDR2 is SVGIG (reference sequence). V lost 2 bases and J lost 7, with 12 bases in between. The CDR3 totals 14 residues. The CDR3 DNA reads TGTGCCTGGAGTCCAAGGACGGGAAATTCACCCCTCCACTTT. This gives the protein CAWSPRTGNSPLHF. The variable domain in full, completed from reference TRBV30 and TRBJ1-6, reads SQTIHQWPATLVQPVGSPLSLECTVEGTSNPNLYWYRQAAGRGLQLLFYSVGIGQISSEVPQNLSASRPQDRQFILSSKKLLLSDSGFYLCAWSPRTGNSPLHFGNGTRLTVT.

In nucleotides, the CDR3 is TGCAGCGGGATGGGACAGGGGTTGACTGAAGCTTTCTTT. It codes for CSGMGQGLTEAFF. The rearrangement links TRBV29-1 to TRBJ1-1; 10 bases map to TRBD1. The germline V gene encodes CDR1 SQVTM and CDR2 ANQGSEA. V shed 7 bases, J shed 5 bases, and the junction held 7 bases outside the gene matches. There are 13 residues in the CDR3.

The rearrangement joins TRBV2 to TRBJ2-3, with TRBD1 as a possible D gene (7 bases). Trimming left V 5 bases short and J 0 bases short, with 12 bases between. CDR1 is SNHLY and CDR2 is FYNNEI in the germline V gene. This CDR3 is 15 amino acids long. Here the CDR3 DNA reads TGTGCCAGCAGTTTCGCAGGGGGGAGCACAGATACGCAGTATTTT. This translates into CASSFAGGSTDTQYF.

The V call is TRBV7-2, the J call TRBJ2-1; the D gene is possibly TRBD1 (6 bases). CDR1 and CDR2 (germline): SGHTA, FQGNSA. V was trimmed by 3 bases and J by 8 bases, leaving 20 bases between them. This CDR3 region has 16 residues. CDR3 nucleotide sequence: TGTGCCAGCAGCTTGATGGGGGCGGCTGGGAATCATGAGCAGTTCTTC. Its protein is CASSLMGAAGNHEQFF.

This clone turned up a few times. The CDR3 loop reads CASSSVRGASYNEQFF. DNA for the CDR3: TGTGCCAGCAGCAGCGTCAGGGGAGCTTCCTACAATGAGCAGTTCTTC. The chain uses TRBV5-5 and TRBJ2-1, with D tentatively TRBD1 (6 bases). The V gene lost 4 bases and the J gene lost 1 base, with 15 bases spanning the gap. This CDR3 has 16 residues. Germline V gives CDR1 SGHKS, CDR2 YYEKEE (reference sequence).

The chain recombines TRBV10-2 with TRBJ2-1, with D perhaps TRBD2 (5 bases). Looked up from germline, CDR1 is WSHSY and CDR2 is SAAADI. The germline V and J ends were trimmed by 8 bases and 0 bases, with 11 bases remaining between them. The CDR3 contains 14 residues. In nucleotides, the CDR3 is TGCGCCAGCCGGACTCTTAGCTCCTACAATGAGCAGTTCTTC. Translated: CASRTLSSYNEQFF.

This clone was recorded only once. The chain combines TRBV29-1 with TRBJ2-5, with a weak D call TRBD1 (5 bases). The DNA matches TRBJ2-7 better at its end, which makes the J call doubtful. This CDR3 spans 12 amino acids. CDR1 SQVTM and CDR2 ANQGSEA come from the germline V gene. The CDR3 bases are TGCAGCGCTAGGACGGACACCTACGAGCAGTACTTC. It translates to CSARTDTYEQYF.

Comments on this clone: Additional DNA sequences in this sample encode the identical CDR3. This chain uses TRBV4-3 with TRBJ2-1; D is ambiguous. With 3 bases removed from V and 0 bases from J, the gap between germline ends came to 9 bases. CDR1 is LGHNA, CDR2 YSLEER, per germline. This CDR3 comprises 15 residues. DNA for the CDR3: TGCGCCAGCAGCCAGGAGCCCTCCTCCTACAATGAGCAGTTCTTC. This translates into CASSQEPSSYNEQFF.

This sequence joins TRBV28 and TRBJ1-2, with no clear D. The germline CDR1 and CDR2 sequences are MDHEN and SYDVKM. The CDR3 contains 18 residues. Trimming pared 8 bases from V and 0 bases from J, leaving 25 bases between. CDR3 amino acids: CASWSLKRSTPSNYGYTF. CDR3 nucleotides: TGTGCCAGCTGGTCTTTGAAGAGGAGTACTCCCTCTAACTATGGCTACACCTTC.

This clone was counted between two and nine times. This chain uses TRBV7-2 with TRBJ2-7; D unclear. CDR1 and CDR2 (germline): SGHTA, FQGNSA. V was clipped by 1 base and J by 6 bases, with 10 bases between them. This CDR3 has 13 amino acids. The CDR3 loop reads CASSLEPAIEQYF. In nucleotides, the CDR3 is TGTGCCAGCAGCTTAGAACCTGCTATCGAGCAGTACTTC.

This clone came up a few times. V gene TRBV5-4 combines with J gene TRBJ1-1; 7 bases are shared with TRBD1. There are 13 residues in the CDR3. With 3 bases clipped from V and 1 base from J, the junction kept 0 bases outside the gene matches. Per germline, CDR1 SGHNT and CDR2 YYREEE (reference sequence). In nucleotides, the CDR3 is TGTGCCAGCAGCTGGGACAGGAACACTGAAGCTTTCTTT. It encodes CASSWDRNTEAFF.